This T cell receptor beta chain was found in a study of liver allograft versus peripheral blood T cells (dated by TCRdb to 2020 to 2021). A note on the overall study: In liver transplant recipients, the study looked at T cell receptor repertoires in the peripheral blood and set them against the repertoires found within the transplanted livers. Overall study results and their limits: T cell receptor repertoires inside liver allografts were reported to be different from the repertoires detected in peripheral blood.

As regards this clonotype: What this receptor recognizes is not known. No base qualities exist here, and no much larger clone lies one base off it.

The sample was run on an Illumina MiSeq. TCRdb reanalyzed the raw reads on its own, using fastp at Q25 for trimming and MiXCR for clone calling, and kept in-frame beta chains. Rows are unified per CDR3 protein, each entry keeping the most common DNA and genes. Within this sample are some 5,600 distinct CDR3 sequences, with 14% of them counted one time only. The ten largest clones represent about 3% of the sample. The CDR3 spans 14 residues, from the cysteine through the phenylalanine. The kept DNA is CDR3 alone, 42 bases in frame from the first base. V lost 4 bases and J lost 4 bases; the stretch between them is 15 bases long. For CDR1 and CDR2, the germline V gene lists SGDLS and YYNGEE.

The sequence was collected from a human patient who had a liver transplant. Some T cells may originate with the graft donor following a transplant. This sequence uses TRBV9 and TRBJ2-7; the D segment cannot be called with confidence. The sequenced DNA: TGTGCCAGCAGCCCCCGGACCGCGTTATACGAGCAGTACTTC. This sequence encodes CASSPRTALYEQYF.